The 13 T cell receptor beta chains below were found in one sample sequenced in a study of blood T cells in healthy people across ages. A J-beta primer mix and a sample-barcoded 5' primer were used in a second PCR of roughly 6 to 11 cycles. From the 5' RACE reads, TCRdb called clonotypes with MiXCR, one entry per CDR3 protein. The table includes hundreds of thousands of distinct CDR3 sequences, over 40% detected once. The sequenced sample was blood. All receptors come from a woman of 80 years or more in good health.

In its sample, this clonotype was seen a few times. The chain joins TRBV13 to TRBJ1-2, with 7 bases aligning to TRBD1. Germline CDR1 is PRHDT and CDR2 is FYEKMQ (reference sequence). This CDR3 has 14 amino acids. V trimming: 4 bases; J trimming: 3 bases; junction bases outside the gene matches: 5. The CDR3 nucleotides are TGTGCCAGCAGCTCCCCCGGGACAGACTATGGCTACACCTTC. Translated, it gives CASSSPGTDYGYTF.

This clonotype was seen many times. The chain employs TRBV6-4 and TRBJ2-2, with 8 bases identical to TRBD2. The germline V gene encodes CDR1 MRHNA and CDR2 SNTAGT. The CDR3 totals 15 residues. V lost 3 bases to trimming and J lost 7 bases; unmatched junction nucleotides: 7. Written as DNA, the CDR3 is TGTGCCAGCAGTGAAACCAGCGGGGGTGTCGGGGAGCTGTTTTTT. Residues: CASSETSGGVGELFF.

The rearrangement joins TRBV6-1 to TRBJ2-1; D gene ambiguous. The length of the CDR3 is 15 residues. Germline-derived CDR1 and CDR2 are MNHNS and SASEGT. Trimming shortened V by 2 bases and J by 2 bases, and 10 bases separated the two germline ends. The CDR3 bases are TGTGCCAGCAGTGAACTATTAGAGCCCTACAATGAGCAGTTCTTC. It translates to CASSELLEPYNEQFF.

Turning to this clonotype: A much bigger clone sits one base away, suggesting this may be a read error. The gene calls are TRBV7-3 and TRBJ2-1; a weak D match, TRBD2 (5 bases). V lost 5 bases and J lost 5, with 16 bases in between. The CDR3 is 15 amino acids. Germline values: CDR1 SGHTA, CDR2 FQGTGA. The CDR3: CASSRDGGFNNEQFF. For the CDR3, the DNA is TGTGCCAGCAGCCGGGATGGAGGATTTAACAATGAGCAGTTCTTC. The complete variable domain, with remaining parts taken from reference TRBV7-3 and TRBJ2-1, reads GAGVSQTPSNKVTEKGKYVELRCDPISGHTALYWYRQSLGQGPEFLIYFQGTGAADDSGLPNDRFFAVRPEGSVSTLKIQRTERGDSAVYLCASSRDGGFNNEQFFGPGTRLTVL.

This clonotype occurred many times. The chain employs TRBV20-1 and TRBJ2-5; tentatively, D is TRBD1 or TRBD2 (5 bases each). CDR3 length equals 16 residues. CDR1 and CDR2 from the germline V gene are DFQATT and SNEGSKA (reference sequence). Trimming removed 6 bases from V and 5 bases from J, with 25 bases in between. CDR3 amino acids: CSAPFRGGYPEETQYF. CDR3 in DNA: TGCAGTGCCCCTTTTCGGGGCGGGTATCCGGAGGAGACCCAGTACTTC.

The chain joins TRBV5-1 to TRBJ2-1; 10 bases fit TRBD2. The V gene's germline CDR1 is SGHRS and CDR2 YFSETQ. Trimming removed 4 bases from V and 10 bases from J; junction bases left unmatched: 17. The CDR3 is made up of 17 amino acids. CDR3: CASSRTSGAFSTWEQFF. The DNA for the CDR3 is TGCGCCAGCAGCCGAACTAGCGGGGCGTTTAGTACTTGGGAGCAGTTCTTC.

The table lists this clonotype with many counts. The rearrangement uses TRBV25-1 and TRBJ2-3; 9 bases are a match to TRBD2. The CDR3 covers 15 residues. After removal of 4 bases from V and 2 bases from J, the junction contained 4 bases not matched to a gene. Germline V gives CDR1 MGHDK, CDR2 SYGVNS. In nucleotides, the CDR3 is TGTGCCAGCAGTGCGACTAGCGGATTCACAGATACGCAGTATTTT. Protein sequence: CASSATSGFTDTQYF.

Ten or more counts support this clonotype. This rearrangement joins TRBV12-3 or TRBV12-4 to TRBJ2-5; no clear D. Trimming cost V 3 bases and J 5 bases, with 13 bases left between them. The CDR3 spans 14 residues. The CDR3 region has the DNA TGTGCCAGCAGTTTTGGCGTGGTGGGGGAGACCCAGTACTTC. It yields the protein CASSFGVVGETQYF.

This clonotype was seen repeatedly, ten times or more. The chain joins TRBV4-2 to TRBJ2-7; D not certain. The CDR3 totals 14 residues. Germline values: CDR1 LGHNA, CDR2 YNFKEQ. Trimming removed 0 bases from V and 2 bases from J, with 8 bases in between. The chain's CDR3 is CASSQDAAAYEQYF. For the CDR3, the DNA is TGTGCCAGCAGCCAAGACGCCGCGGCCTACGAGCAGTACTTC.

This clonotype was recorded at least ten times. This could be a read error, since a much larger clone is one nucleotide away. V gene TRBV7-9 combines with J gene TRBJ2-1; 7 nucleotides align to TRBD2. CDR1 SEHNR and CDR2 FQNEAQ come from the germline V gene (reference sequence). This CDR3 is built from 12 residues. CDR3 sequence: CVSGGGYNEQFF. For the CDR3, the DNA is TGTGTCAGTGGGGGGGGTTACAATGAGCAGTTCTTC.

The chain links TRBV29-1 to TRBJ1-2; D call uncertain. Germline V gene sequence: CDR1 SQVTM, CDR2 ANQGSEA. This CDR3 has 15 amino acids. V gave up 0 bases and J gave up 1 base, with 12 bases separating them. The CDR3 is CSVEEGWWSNYGYTF. The CDR3 nucleotides read TGCAGCGTTGAAGAAGGCTGGTGGAGTAACTATGGCTACACCTTC.

This chain uses TRBV6-2 or TRBV6-3 with TRBJ2-7, with D perhaps TRBD1 or TRBD2 (5 bases each). Trimming cost V 6 bases and J 1 base, with 13 bases left between them. The CDR3 length is 14 residues. The germline V gene has CDR1 MNHEY and CDR2 SVGEGT. CDR3 region: CASRGTGSSYEQYF. CDR3 DNA sequence: TGTGCCAGCAGGGGGACGGGTAGTTCCTACGAGCAGTACTTC.

The chain employs TRBV11-2 and TRBJ2-3; 7 positions match TRBD2. Germline V gives CDR1 SGHAT, CDR2 FQNNGV. This CDR3 is 14 amino acids long. With V trimmed by 8 bases and J by 2 bases, 7 bases remained unmatched. The CDR3 protein is CASEGLGLTDTQYF. The CDR3 DNA sequence: TGTGCCAGCGAAGGACTAGGGCTCACAGATACGCAGTATTTT.